One and the same sample provided the 5 T cell receptor beta chains below, sequenced in a study of vaccination effects on CD4 cells after COVID-19. Their cognate antigens are unknown. Before sequencing, viral peptide pools were used by the ViraFEST assay to expand antigen-specific CD4+ T cells. Having been cultured for around nine days, the cells underwent CD4+ T cell isolation. Two doses of BNT162b2 or mRNA-1273 vaccine were administered to participants. Repertoires were generated with immunoSEQ multiplex PCR, while TCRdb's copy carries only in-frame clones and drops some. Here the sample spans approximately 83,000 clones, under 80% being singletons. The source material was CD4+ T cells from PBMCs cultured with HCoV-OC43 spike peptides, sampled after COVID-19 vaccination. Subset meaning: HCoV-OC43 spike overlapping peptide pool stimulation. The receptors stem from a human donor who received a COVID-19 vaccine.

CDR3 DNA sequence: TGCGCCAGCAGCTTGCTCAGTAAAAGGACGGGCAATCAGCCCCAGCATTTT. Protein sequence: CASSLLSKRTGNQPQHF. The chain employs TRBV5-1 and TRBJ1-5; the D is unclear. The CDR3 loop spans 17 amino acids. The germline gives CDR1 SGHRS, CDR2 YFSETQ. V was shortened by 1 base and J by 2 bases, with 16 bases between the two germline ends.

This clone was counted a single time. The chain employs TRBV7-2 and TRBJ1-4; D gene ambiguous. CDR3 length equals 14 residues. Germline assignment: CDR1 SGHTA and CDR2 FQGNSA. V lost 4 bases and J lost 6, with 12 bases in between. The CDR3 nucleotides are TGTGCCAGCAGCTCCGCTTATGCAGATGAAAAACTGTTTTTT. This codes for CASSSAYADEKLFF.

This rearrangement joins TRBV2 to TRBJ2-5; 8 bases line up with TRBD2. The CDR3 totals 15 residues. J was trimmed by 2 bases and V by 4 bases; bases with no gene match: 6. Germline values: CDR1 SNHLY, CDR2 FYNNEI. DNA for the CDR3: TGTGCCAGCAGTGCGATTACGGGGGGGCAAGAGACCCAGTACTTC. This encodes CASSAITGGQETQYF.

The chain employs TRBV27 and TRBJ2-7; the D gene could be TRBD1 or TRBD2 (6 bases each). The CDR3 spans 12 residues. CDR1 MNHEY and CDR2 SMNVEV come from the germline V gene (reference sequence). Trimming removed 11 bases from V and 4 bases from J, with 15 bases in between. The CDR3 DNA reads as TGTGCCCACGGGGGCAGGGAATACGAGCAGTACGTC. Residues: CAHGGREYEQYV.

The V call is TRBV3-1 (or the pseudogene TRBV3-2), the J call TRBJ2-3, with unresolved D. The CDR3 extends over 16 amino acids. V dropped 2 bases and J dropped 0 bases, with 12 bases sitting between them. Germline CDR1 and CDR2: LGHDT and YNNKEL (reference sequence). This CDR3 reads CASSQSLSFSTDTQYF. Written as DNA, the CDR3 is TGTGCCAGCAGCCAAAGCCTCTCCTTTAGCACAGATACGCAGTATTTT.